The 30 T cell receptor beta chains below all came from one sample that was sequenced in a study of OX40 agonist ivuxolimab in advanced cancers. Some clones are missing from TCRdb's copy, which holds only in-frame ones; the method was immunoSEQ multiplex PCR. The sample holds 95,000 to 100,000 clones, roughly 83% seen once. This specimen was CD4+ or CD8+ T cells sorted from blood, taken in a trial of the OX40 agonist ivuxolimab. The receptors originated from an adult with an advanced solid tumor such as melanoma, head and neck, liver or kidney cancer.

V gene TRBV18 combines with J gene TRBJ1-5; D might be TRBD1 (5 bases). Germline values: CDR1 KGHSH, CDR2 LQKENI. V was shortened by 6 bases and J by 11 bases, with 17 bases between the two germline ends. The CDR3 consists of 13 residues. The DNA for the CDR3 is TGTGCCAGCTCCTCGGAGGGGCAGGCAGCCCAGCATTTT. Protein: CASSSEGQAAQHF.

The rearrangement joins TRBV19 to TRBJ2-2; 8 nucleotides line up with TRBD1. Germline V lookup: CDR1 LNHDA, CDR2 SQIVND (reference sequence). The V gene end was trimmed by 6 bases and the J gene end by 6 bases; junction bases not matched to a gene: 12. The CDR3 is 16 residues long. CDR3 coding DNA: TGTGCCAGTAGACCCCTCGGGACAGGTGTCTCCGGGGAGCTGTTTTTT. Encoded protein: CASRPLGTGVSGELFF.

The chain uses TRBV10-3 and TRBJ1-1, with D perhaps matching TRBD1 (5 bases). CDR3 length: 15 residues. V lost 4 bases and J lost 2, with 14 bases in between. Germline CDR1 is ENHRY and CDR2 is SYGVKD. In nucleotides, the CDR3 is TGTGCCATCAGTGTCCGACAGAAAGACAACACTGAAGCTTTCTTT. This sequence encodes CAISVRQKDNTEAFF.

This clone has just a few counts. V is TRBV30 and J is TRBJ1-5; a weak D match, TRBD1 (5 bases). There are 17 residues in the CDR3. In germline, CDR1 is GTSNPN, CDR2 SVGIG (reference sequence). Trimming stripped 5 bases from V and 0 bases from J, with 20 bases between. The CDR3 is CAWGGSSIDSSNQPQHF. The CDR3 bases are TGTGCCTGGGGCGGATCCTCCATAGACAGTAGCAATCAGCCCCAGCATTTT.

DNA for the CDR3: TGTGCCAGCACGACACTAGCCAAAAACATTCAGTACTTC. Translated, it gives CASTTLAKNIQYF. The chain uses TRBV28 and TRBJ2-4; no clear D gene. The germline CDR1 and CDR2 sequences are MDHEN and SYDVKM. The CDR3 length is 13 residues. The V end was cut by 7 bases, the J end by 0 bases, with 7 bases between.

The chain links TRBV12-5 to TRBJ1-5; D might be TRBD1 (6 bases). Germline V gene lookup returns CDR1 LGHNT and CDR2 FRNRAP. The V end was cut by 7 bases, the J end by 3 bases, with 13 bases between. The CDR3 runs to 14 residues. In nucleotides, the CDR3 is TGTGCTAGTGCCCTAGGGGGTCTCAATCAGCCCCAGCATTTT. This codes for CASALGGLNQPQHF.

This clone has only one observation. The rearrangement links TRBV30 to TRBJ2-1; possible D gene TRBD2, 6 bases. Germline CDR1 GTSNPN, CDR2 SVGIG (reference sequence). V was trimmed by 1 base and J by 5 bases, leaving 15 bases between them. The CDR3 has 15 amino acids. The CDR3 sequence is CAWSAGGGLNNEQFF. The CDR3 DNA follows: TGTGCCTGGAGTGCCGGCGGAGGGCTTAACAATGAGCAGTTCTTC.

CDR3 nucleotide sequence: TGCGCCAGCAGCCAAGGGGTCCTTAGGCGGGAGCGCCGATCCGAGCAGTTCTTC. This gives the protein CASSQGVLRRERRSEQFF. The chain employs TRBV4-1 and TRBJ2-1; TRBD2 matches at 7 bases. CDR1 MGHRA and CDR2 YSYEKL come from the germline V gene. J lost 10 bases, V lost 1 base, and 19 bases had no gene match. The CDR3 has 18 amino acids.

The rearrangement uses TRBV5-5 and TRBJ2-7; no clear D gene. Per germline, CDR1 SGHKS and CDR2 YYEKEE (reference sequence). The CDR3 consists of 8 residues. The germline V and J ends were trimmed by 10 bases and 4 bases, with 3 bases remaining between them. The CDR3 loop is CALYEQYF. CDR3 sequence (DNA): TGTGCCCTATACGAGCAGTACTTC.

This chain links TRBV4-2 with TRBJ2-2, with 13 bases aligning to TRBD2. The CDR3 extends over 17 amino acids. CDR1 is LGHNA, CDR2 YNFKEQ, per germline. Trimming cost V 1 base and J 2 bases; bases outside gene matches: 1. The CDR3 here is CASSQGGLAGNTGELFF. The CDR3 DNA reads as TGTGCCAGCAGCCAAGGGGGACTAGCGGGAAACACCGGGGAGCTGTTTTTT.

The rearrangement links TRBV20-1 to TRBJ2-1; D not resolved. The V end was cut by 0 bases, the J end by 9 bases, with 6 bases between. Looked up from germline, CDR1 is DFQATT and CDR2 is SNEGSKA (reference sequence). The CDR3 sequence is 11 residues long. The CDR3 nucleotides are TGCAGTGCTAGAGATTACGCTGAGCAGTTCTTC. Amino acid sequence: CSARDYAEQFF.

The chain links TRBV27 to TRBJ1-2; D ambiguous. Trimming shortened V by 5 bases and J by 9 bases, and 13 bases separated the two germline ends. In germline, CDR1 is MNHEY, CDR2 SMNVEV (reference sequence). This CDR3 is built from 12 residues. The CDR3 DNA is TGTGCCAGCAGTCCCGGGCCCAAGCGCTACACCTTC. Translating gives CASSPGPKRYTF.

Only a few counts were recorded for this clone. The chain carries TRBV15 and TRBJ2-3; D unresolved. V lost 1 base to trimming and J lost 6 bases, with 5 bases between them. The CDR3 spans 12 residues. Germline-derived CDR1 and CDR2 are LNHNV and YYDKDF (reference sequence). Here the CDR3 reads CATSRGYDTQYF. The CDR3 DNA reads TGTGCCACCAGCAGAGGATACGATACGCAGTATTTT.

This clone was counted only a few times. V gene TRBV11-3 combines with J gene TRBJ2-4; D is perhaps TRBD1 (5 bases). From germline, CDR1 is SGHNT and CDR2 YENEEA. With 2 bases removed from V and 11 bases from J, the gap between germline ends came to 13 bases. There are 13 residues in the CDR3. CDR3 in DNA: TGTGCCAGCAGCTTAAAGGTGGACACGGTTCAGTACTTC. Amino acids: CASSLKVDTVQYF. Drawing the rest from reference TRBV11-3 and TRBJ2-4, the complete variable domain is EAGVVQSPRYKIIEKKQPVAFWCNPISGHNTLYWYLQNLGQGPELLIRYENEEAVDDSQLPKDRFSAERLKGVDSTLKIQPAELGDSAVYLCASSLKVDTVQYFGAGTRLSVL.

The sample holds a few counts of this clone. This chain uses TRBV10-2 with TRBJ1-5; D gene uncertain. CDR1 is WSHSY, CDR2 SAAADI, per germline. This CDR3 comprises 14 residues. V was cut by 0 bases and J by 5 bases, with 8 bases left in between. CDR3 DNA sequence: TGCGCCAGCAGTGAGTCCCACTTAGATCAGCCCCAGCATTTT. The encoded protein is CASSESHLDQPQHF.

This clone has more than one count but fewer than ten. The gene calls are TRBV7-9 and TRBJ1-2, with 7 positions matching TRBD1. Trimming at V came to 11 bases and at J to 6 bases, leaving 12 bases not matched to a gene. The CDR3 sequence is 13 residues long. Germline CDR1 reads SEHNR; CDR2 reads FQNEAQ (reference sequence). CDR3 loop: CAGEGGPRNGYTF. The CDR3 nucleotides are TGTGCCGGGGAAGGGGGCCCTAGGAATGGCTACACCTTC.

This clone has more than one count but fewer than ten. CDR3 DNA: TGCAGTGCTAGAGAGACAGCTCAGTTCTTC. Translating gives CSARETAQFF. The V and J genes are TRBV20-1 and TRBJ2-1; weak D call: TRBD1 (5 bases). V lost 0 bases to trimming and J lost 13 bases, with 7 bases between them. This CDR3 spans 10 amino acids. Germline loops: CDR1 DFQATT, CDR2 SNEGSKA (reference sequence).

The rearrangement joins TRBV18 to TRBJ2-5, with 15 bases matching TRBD2. The CDR3 spans 18 residues. V lost 2 bases to trimming and J lost 0 bases; unmatched junction nucleotides: 4. Germline V lookup: CDR1 KGHSH, CDR2 LQKENI. The CDR3 spells CASSPGTSGRSYQETQYF. The CDR3 bases are TGTGCCAGCTCACCAGGGACTAGCGGGAGGTCGTACCAAGAGACCCAGTACTTC.

This clone is a singleton in its sample. V is TRBV6-4 and J is TRBJ2-3; TRBD2 is a possible D gene (6 bases). The germline V gene encodes CDR1 MRHNA and CDR2 SNTAGT. Trimming cost V 2 bases and J 6 bases, with 9 bases left between them. The length of the CDR3 is 13 residues. CDR3 in DNA: TGTGCCAGCAGTGACGAGGCGGGGGATACGCAGTATTTT. Its protein is CASSDEAGDTQYF.

The V gene is TRBV20-1, the J gene TRBJ2-7; 8 bases align to TRBD2. Germline values: CDR1 DFQATT, CDR2 SNEGSKA (reference sequence). CDR3 length equals 11 residues. The V segment lost 5 bases and the J segment 7 bases; nucleotides outside the gene matches: 4. CDR3: CSALAGWEQYF. The CDR3 DNA follows: TGCAGTGCTTTAGCGGGATGGGAGCAGTACTTC.

This clone has a handful of counts. The rearrangement links TRBV7-2 to TRBJ1-3; TRBD1 agrees at 10 bases. This CDR3 region has 18 residues. Looked up from germline, CDR1 is SGHTA and CDR2 is FQGNSA. V shed 4 bases and J 0 bases; nucleotides not matched to a gene: 9. CDR3 residues: CASSYRDRGLSSGNTIYF. The CDR3 bases are TGTGCCAGCAGCTACCGGGACAGGGGACTTTCCTCTGGAAACACCATATATTTT.

The rearrangement uses TRBV5-8 and TRBJ2-6; TRBD2 matches 8 bases. There are 15 residues in the CDR3. Trimming removed 5 bases from V and 4 bases from J; junction bases left unmatched: 5. The germline gives CDR1 SGHTS, CDR2 YDEGEE. In nucleotides, the CDR3 is TGTGCCAGCAGAGCTGGACTAGCCGGGGCCAACGTCCTGACTTTC. Residues: CASRAGLAGANVLTF.

V is TRBV11-2 and J is TRBJ1-3, with D uncertain. CDR3 size: 14 residues. CDR1 is SGHAT and CDR2 is FQNNGV in the germline V gene. Trimming cost V 0 bases and J 4 bases, with 7 bases left between them. The CDR3 nucleotides read TGTGCCAGCAGCTTAGAGAGACGGGGAAACACCATATATTTT. Amino acids: CASSLERRGNTIYF.

The chain employs TRBV6-5 and TRBJ2-1; D is unresolved. CDR1 is MNHEY and CDR2 is SVGAGI in the germline V gene. Trimming cost V 5 bases and J 9 bases, with 17 bases left between them. This CDR3 region has 14 residues. The DNA for the CDR3 is TGTGCCAGCAGTCGTGAAGGCGGCCTTGGTGAGCAGTTCTTC. Its protein is CASSREGGLGEQFF.

This clone was seen a handful of times. This chain connects TRBV11-2 to TRBJ2-7, with TRBD2 matching over 7 bases. This CDR3 contains 14 residues. V lost 6 bases, J lost 0 bases, and 5 bases stayed unmatched. CDR1 SGHAT and CDR2 FQNNGV come from the germline V gene. The CDR3: CASSGTGGSYEQYF. CDR3 nucleotides: TGTGCCAGCAGTGGTACGGGGGGCTCCTACGAGCAGTACTTC.

This chain links TRBV7-7 with TRBJ2-2; no firm D call. Looked up from germline, CDR1 is SSHAT and CDR2 is FNYEAQ (reference sequence). V lost 2 bases to trimming and J lost 0 bases, with 7 bases between them. The CDR3 runs to 15 residues. The CDR3 here is CASSLLGSNTGELFF. CDR3 coding DNA: TGTGCCAGCAGCTTACTGGGGTCGAACACCGGGGAGCTGTTTTTT.

The chain links TRBV4-3 to TRBJ2-2; TRBD1 aligns across 9 bases. CDR3 length: 18 amino acids. With 0 bases clipped from V and 5 bases from J, the junction kept 10 bases outside the gene matches. Germline loops: CDR1 LGHNA, CDR2 YSLEER. The CDR3 sequence: CASSQDVYGTGTTGELFF. CDR3 sequence (DNA): TGCGCCAGCAGCCAAGATGTATATGGGACAGGGACGACCGGGGAGCTGTTTTTT.

The V gene is TRBV12-5, the J gene TRBJ2-2; possibly TRBD1 or TRBD2 for D (5 bases each). V was shortened by 1 base and J by 7 bases, with 13 bases between the two germline ends. Germline V gene data show CDR1 as LGHNT and CDR2 as FRNRAP. This CDR3 is built from 15 residues. The CDR3 nucleotides are TGTGCTAGTGGTTTGGAACTTAGAGGGGTCGGGGAGCTGTTTTTT. Translating it yields CASGLELRGVGELFF.

The chain carries TRBV5-4 and TRBJ2-1, with TRBD1 as a possible D gene (6 bases). The CDR3 is 15 amino acids. V was pared by 0 bases and J by 2 bases, with 9 bases between. Germline loops: CDR1 SGHNT, CDR2 YYREEE (reference sequence). DNA of the CDR3: TGTGCCAGCAGCTTGGGGACAGAGGCCTACAATGAGCAGTTCTTC. Translated, it gives CASSLGTEAYNEQFF.

The chain has TRBV5-8 and TRBJ2-1, with D maybe TRBD1 (5 bases). The CDR3 totals 18 residues. Germline loops: CDR1 SGHTS, CDR2 YDEGEE. Trimming stripped 0 bases from V and 3 bases from J, with 19 bases between. CDR3 region: CASSLAATALPGYNEQFF. The CDR3 bases are TGTGCCAGCAGCTTGGCCGCGACAGCCCTCCCTGGCTACAATGAGCAGTTCTTC.